This TCR beta chain derives from a study of blood T cells in healthy people across ages. Each donor gave 9 to 10 milliliters of peripheral blood. Per sample, a minimum of 7 million PBMCs were isolated. A second about 6 to 12 cycle PCR used barcoded and J-beta primers. A minimum of 2.5 million CDR3-containing paired-end reads was obtained for each sample. TCRdb re-analysed the 5' RACE reads in MiXCR, keeping a single row per CDR3 protein. The data contain around 1,900,000 distinct CDR3 sequences, about two fifths of them seen just once; the ten biggest clones take up roughly 23%. This clonotype came up a few times. A much bigger clone sits one base away, suggesting this may be a read error. Germline-derived CDR1 and CDR2 are SGHTA and FQGTGA. This CDR3 has 14 amino acids. V dropped 5 bases and J dropped 10 bases, with 15 bases sitting between them.

The specimen was blood. This rearrangement joins TRBV7-3 to TRBJ1-6; D may be TRBD1 (5 bases). The origin of this receptor is a human donor in good health. CDR3 sequence reads: CASSRGTTGSPLHF. Written as DNA, the CDR3 is TGTGCCAGCAGCCGCGGGACGACCGGCTCACCCCTCCACTTT.